Presented here are 27 T cell receptor beta chains from one specimen sequenced in a study of blood T cell repertoires in COVID-19. Measured with immunoSEQ multiplex PCR; TCRdb has only the in-frame clones, and not every one. The sample lists about 440,000 clones, nearly 90% occurring once. Sequenced sample: PBMCs or T cells enriched from blood (not recorded which). All receptors derive from a woman aged 18 to 35 with acute COVID-19.

There are a few counts of this clone. This chain links TRBV9 with TRBJ2-1; the match to TRBD2 covers 7 bases. CDR1 is SGDLS, CDR2 YYNGEE, per germline. The junction had 13 bases not matched to a gene; V was cut back by 4 bases and J by 9 bases. This CDR3 is 15 amino acids long. The DNA for the CDR3 is TGTGCCAGCAGCTCAGGGACTATAATTGGTAGTGAGCAGTTCTTC. This sequence encodes CASSSGTIIGSEQFF.

J is TRBJ1-1 and V is TRBV5-1; 11 nucleotides match TRBD1. CDR3 length equals 15 residues. V trimming: 4 bases; J trimming: 6 bases; junction bases outside the gene matches: 8. The V gene's germline CDR1 is SGHRS and CDR2 YFSETQ. This CDR3 reads CASSPWTGGFSEAFF. CDR3 nucleotide sequence: TGCGCCAGCAGCCCCTGGACAGGGGGCTTCTCTGAAGCTTTCTTT.

The chain recombines TRBV28 with TRBJ1-5, with a weak D call TRBD1 (6 bases). Deletions cut 5 bases from V and 5 bases from J, with 16 bases between. This CDR3 contains 15 residues. Germline CDR1 and CDR2: MDHEN and SYDVKM. CDR3 nucleotides: TGTGCCAGCAGTCCAACAGGGTTGGGGGATCAGCCCCAGCATTTT. This codes for CASSPTGLGDQPQHF.

This clone was counted a single time. The CDR3 bases are TGTGCCAGCAGTGCCTCCGGGACAACCACCGATGGCTACACCTTC. Its translation is CASSASGTTTDGYTF. The rearrangement links TRBV25-1 to TRBJ1-2; tentative D call: TRBD1 (6 bases). The length of the CDR3 is 15 residues. The germline V gene encodes CDR1 MGHDK and CDR2 SYGVNS. V was trimmed by 4 bases and J by 6 bases, leaving 18 bases between them.

J is TRBJ2-1 and V is TRBV27; maybe TRBD1 (5 bases). This CDR3 comprises 13 residues. Trimming took 2 bases from V and 10 from J, leaving 12 bases between them. The V gene's germline CDR1 is MNHEY and CDR2 SMNVEV (reference sequence). Written as DNA, the CDR3 is TGTGCCAGCAGTTTAGGGAAGGGGCTCGAGCAGTTCTTC. Residues: CASSLGKGLEQFF.

This clone occurred once. Other DNA sequences of this sample code for an identical CDR3. The V gene is TRBV28, the J gene TRBJ2-1, with 7 bases fitting TRBD2. The CDR3 spans 13 residues. Per the germline V gene, CDR1 is MDHEN and CDR2 is SYDVKM. J was trimmed by 3 bases and V by 5 bases; bases with no gene match: 1. CDR3 coding DNA: TGTGCCAGCAGTGGCGGGAGCTACAATGAGCAGTTCTTC. It is translated as CASSGGSYNEQFF.

CDR3 amino acids: CASSRRQGLNEQYF. The CDR3 DNA reads as TGTGCCAGCAGCAGGCGGCAGGGGCTCAACGAGCAGTACTTC. V and J are TRBV5-5 and TRBJ2-7; D perhaps matches TRBD1 (6 bases). The CDR3 length is 14 residues. Germline V lookup: CDR1 SGHKS, CDR2 YYEKEE (reference sequence). Trimming shortened V by 4 bases and J by 5 bases, and 16 bases separated the two germline ends.

This sequence joins TRBV9 and TRBJ1-1, with 11 bases fitting TRBD1. CDR1 is SGDLS and CDR2 is YYNGEE in the germline V gene. The V gene end was trimmed by 5 bases and the J gene end by 5 bases; junction bases not matched to a gene: 11. This CDR3 is 16 amino acids long. CDR3 DNA sequence: TGTGCCAGCAGTGACGGGACAGGGGGGAAAGGGACTGAAGCTTTCTTT. This translates into CASSDGTGGKGTEAFF.

The CDR3 is CASSEGPTSGGYEQYF. In nucleotides, the CDR3 is TGTGCCAGCAGTGAGGGGCCAACTAGCGGGGGATACGAGCAGTACTTC. V usage is TRBV25-1 and J usage is TRBJ2-7; TRBD2 aligns across 11 bases. The germline gives CDR1 MGHDK, CDR2 SYGVNS. The CDR3 spans 16 residues. Trimming at V came to 3 bases and at J to 4 bases, leaving 8 bases not matched to a gene.

This chain connects TRBV27 to TRBJ1-4; no definite D call. Trimming took off 0 bases at V and 7 bases at J, with 9 bases between the two ends. In germline, CDR1 is MNHEY, CDR2 SMNVEV (reference sequence). The CDR3 extends over 14 amino acids. Here the CDR3 DNA reads TGTGCCAGCAGTTTATCCCGGTACAGTGAAAAACTGTTTTTT. Its translation: CASSLSRYSEKLFF.

This clone occurred a few times. This chain uses TRBV6-1 with TRBJ1-4; the D gene is possibly TRBD1 (5 bases). Trimming removed 3 bases from V and 7 bases from J, with 15 bases in between. The length of the CDR3 is 15 residues. The germline gives CDR1 MNHNS, CDR2 SASEGT. CDR3 coding DNA: TGTGCCAGCAGTGACCTCCGGGGGAGCGGTGAAAAACTGTTTTTT. This gives the protein CASSDLRGSGEKLFF.

The chain joins TRBV29-1 to TRBJ1-5; 8 nucleotides align to TRBD1. This CDR3 is 14 amino acids long. J was trimmed by 3 bases and V by 7 bases; bases with no gene match: 8. Germline V gene data show CDR1 as SQVTM and CDR2 as ANQGSEA. CDR3 DNA: TGCAGCGCGGGGTCGGACAGGGACAATCAGCCCCAGCATTTT. Encoded protein: CSAGSDRDNQPQHF.

V gene TRBV4-1 combines with J gene TRBJ2-1; 7 bases line up with TRBD2. V trimming: 1 base; J trimming: 9 bases; junction bases outside the gene matches: 6. Looked up from germline, CDR1 is MGHRA and CDR2 is YSYEKL. The CDR3 contains 14 residues. CDR3 in amino acids: CASSQGFTGGEQFF. Here the CDR3 DNA reads TGCGCCAGCAGCCAAGGATTTACGGGGGGTGAGCAGTTCTTC.

This chain uses TRBV15 with TRBJ1-5; a weak D match, TRBD1 (5 bases). CDR3 length: 15 residues. V gave up 0 bases and J gave up 6 bases, with 12 bases separating them. Germline loops: CDR1 LNHNV, CDR2 YYDKDF (reference sequence). This CDR3 is CATSRDRGSSQPQHF. Written as DNA, the CDR3 is TGTGCCACCAGCAGAGATCGGGGGTCCTCTCAGCCCCAGCATTTT.

The CDR3 here is CASSRASGNTEAFF. CDR3 bases: TGTGCCAGCAGTCGTGCCAGTGGGAACACTGAAGCTTTCTTT. The chain carries TRBV7-2 and TRBJ1-1; D not resolved. Germline V CDR1 and CDR2: SGHTA, FQGNSA. The CDR3 is made up of 14 amino acids. V lost 6 bases, J lost 1 base, and 12 bases lay in between. Based on the CDR3 plus reference TRBV7-2 and TRBJ1-1, the full variable domain is GAGVSQSPSNKVTEKGKDVELRCDPISGHTALYWYRQSLGQGLEFLIYFQGNSAPDKSGLPSDRFSAERTGGSVSTLTIQRTQQEDSAVYLCASSRASGNTEAFFGQGTRLTVV.

The V gene is TRBV13, the J gene TRBJ1-2; D gene unclear. The germline V gene encodes CDR1 PRHDT and CDR2 FYEKMQ (reference sequence). V shed 2 bases and J shed 4 bases, with 14 bases lying between them. CDR3 size: 15 residues. CDR3 bases: TGTGCCAGCAGCTTACTACTGAGCGGATCCTATGGCTACACCTTC. It is translated as CASSLLLSGSYGYTF. Filled out from reference TRBV13 and TRBJ1-2, the complete variable domain reads AAGVIQSPRHLIKEKRETATLKCYPIPRHDTVYWYQQGPGQDPQFLISFYEKMQSDKGSIPDRFSAQQFSDYHSELNMSSLELGDSALYFCASSLLLSGSYGYTFGSGTRLTVV.

The rearrangement links TRBV27 to TRBJ1-4, with D perhaps TRBD1 (5 bases). With 5 bases removed from V and 5 bases from J, the gap between germline ends came to 15 bases. The CDR3 loop spans 15 amino acids. Germline-derived CDR1 and CDR2 are MNHEY and SMNVEV (reference sequence). CDR3 coding DNA: TGTGCCAGCAGTCCGACTAGGGGAGGGAATGAAAAACTGTTTTTT. Translating gives CASSPTRGGNEKLFF.

V usage is TRBV5-8 and J usage is TRBJ1-5, with TRBD1 matching over 9 bases. V lost 0 bases and J lost 8; bases outside the gene matches: 15. Germline CDR1 reads SGHTS; CDR2 reads YDEGEE. The CDR3 runs 18 residues. The CDR3 coding sequence is TGTGCCAGCAGCTTGGACCGGACAGGGGAAAAAATTGGGGAGCCCCAGCATTTT. This translates into CASSLDRTGEKIGEPQHF.

The chain couples TRBV27 to TRBJ1-6; 8 positions match TRBD1. CDR3 length: 16 residues. J lost 10 bases, V lost 2 bases, and 10 bases had no gene match. Germline V gene lookup returns CDR1 MNHEY and CDR2 SMNVEV (reference sequence). The CDR3, as DNA: TGTGCCAGCAGTTTAATGGGTCAGGGGGCAAGGTCACCCCTCCACTTT. This translates into CASSLMGQGARSPLHF.

The rearrangement links TRBV15 to TRBJ2-7; TRBD1 matches at 7 bases. The germline CDR1 and CDR2 sequences are LNHNV and YYDKDF (reference sequence). The CDR3 is 15 residues long. J lost 5 bases, V lost 0 bases, and 7 bases had no gene match. The CDR3 here is CATSRDQGQFHEQYF. Written as DNA, the CDR3 is TGTGCCACCAGCAGAGATCAGGGACAGTTTCACGAGCAGTACTTC.

The V gene is TRBV6-2 or TRBV6-3, the J gene TRBJ2-3; 10 nucleotides align to TRBD2. Germline-derived CDR1 and CDR2 are MNHEY and SVGEGT. Trimming took 3 bases from V and 5 from J; bases not matched to a gene: 8. This CDR3 has 16 amino acids. CDR3 nucleotide sequence: TGTGCCAGCAGTTATTGGGGTAGCGGGGGGAAAGATACGCAGTATTTT. Translated: CASSYWGSGGKDTQYF.

The rearrangement joins TRBV7-3 to TRBJ2-7, with TRBD1 matching 9 bases. This CDR3 has 15 residues. The germline CDR1 and CDR2 sequences are SGHTA and FQGTGA. Trimming took 0 bases from V and 4 from J; bases not matched to a gene: 4. In DNA form, the CDR3 reads TGTGCCAGCAGCTTAACACAGGGGGCGGGGTACGAGCAGTACTTC. Residues: CASSLTQGAGYEQYF. The full variable domain, with the rest looked up from reference TRBV7-3 and TRBJ2-7, is GAGVSQTPSNKVTEKGKYVELRCDPISGHTALYWYRQSLGQGPEFLIYFQGTGAADDSGLPNDRFFAVRPEGSVSTLKIQRTERGDSAVYLCASSLTQGAGYEQYFGPGTRLTVT.

The chain combines TRBV5-1 with TRBJ1-5, with a tentative D call TRBD1 (6 bases). Germline CDR1 is SGHRS and CDR2 is YFSETQ. CDR3 size: 15 residues. V shed 0 bases and J shed 4 bases, with 11 bases lying between them. The CDR3 sequence is CASSLVGARNQPQHF. Here the CDR3 DNA reads TGCGCCAGCAGCTTGGTGGGGGCGCGTAATCAGCCCCAGCATTTT.

The chain combines TRBV5-8 with TRBJ1-2; 9 bases align to TRBD1. V was pared by 5 bases and J by 5 bases, with 10 bases of the junction left unmatched. The CDR3 has 15 amino acids. The V gene's germline CDR1 is SGHTS and CDR2 YDEGEE. The CDR3 DNA is TGTGCCAGCAGTCCGTTGGACAGGGGATTATATGGCTACACCTTC. Its translation: CASSPLDRGLYGYTF.

The genes are TRBV28 and TRBJ2-5, with 8 bases matching TRBD2. V dropped 3 bases and J dropped 5; count of bases not matched to a gene: 11. The CDR3 runs 16 residues. Germline V CDR1 and CDR2: MDHEN, SYDVKM. In DNA, the CDR3 is TGTGCCAGCAGTTTCTCCCTCCCGACTAGCGCGGAGACCCAGTACTTC. This codes for CASSFSLPTSAETQYF. Supplemented by reference TRBV28 and TRBJ2-5, the full variable domain reads DVKVTQSSRYLVKRTGEKVFLECVQDMDHENMFWYRQDPGLGLRLIYFSYDVKMKEKGDIPEGYSVSREKKERFSLILESASTNQTSMYLCASSFSLPTSAETQYFGPGTRLLVL.

The chain is built from TRBV10-3 and TRBJ2-1; 7 nucleotides agree with TRBD2. The V segment lost 2 bases and the J segment 1 base; nucleotides outside the gene matches: 2. The CDR3 is 15 residues long. Per germline, CDR1 ENHRY and CDR2 SYGVKD. For the CDR3, the DNA is TGTGCCATCAGTGAGGGGCGGGGGTCCTACAATGAGCAGTTCTTC. Translating it yields CAISEGRGSYNEQFF.

The chain has TRBV7-2 and TRBJ2-3, with a tentative D call TRBD2 (5 bases). The germline gives CDR1 SGHTA, CDR2 FQGNSA. The V end lost 1 base, the J end lost 5 bases, and 16 bases lay between the germline ends. The CDR3 has 16 residues. The CDR3 nucleotides read TGTGCCAGCAGCTTAGGTGTGGGAGTGCAGCGAGATACGCAGTATTTT. Protein: CASSLGVGVQRDTQYF.